This TCR beta chain emerged from a study of cytomegalovirus exposure and HLA in healthy donors. Study information: Earlier sequencing of some 190 million T cells yielded 100 million to 140 million unique TCR beta sequences. The study, taken as a whole, reports: The investigators catalogued 150 to 200 TCR beta chains as cytomegalovirus-associated. One variant, a missense change in DCLRE1C, was linked in a later analysis to TCR beta V- and J-gene trimming.

With respect to this clone: Its cognate antigen is unknown.

Both 60 Vbeta primers and 13 Jbeta primers went into the PCR. The repertoire was sequenced with immunoSEQ multiplex PCR; TCRdb's copy has only in-frame clones and lacks some. The sample lists about 160,000 clones, roughly 73% occurring once. With V trimmed by 1 base and J by 1 base, 4 bases remained unmatched. Per germline, CDR1 SGHVS and CDR2 FQNEAQ. CDR3 length: 15 residues. The sample was PBMCs. The receptor's source is a woman between 25 and 40 years old in good health and CMV-seronegative. This chain links TRBV7-8 with TRBJ2-7, with 7 bases fitting TRBD1. CDR3 nucleotide sequence: TGTGCCAGCAGCTTAGAGGACAGGAGATCCTACGAGCAGTACTTC. It specifies CASSLEDRRSYEQYF.